These T cell receptor beta chains were read from a single sample in a study of CD8+ T cells in alopecia areata. Here immunoSEQ multiplex PCR was the method, and the copy in TCRdb shows in-frame clones only, minus some. The sample consists of approximately 150,000 clones, around two thirds of them appearing once. Material: CD8+ T cells sorted from blood. The receptor set was obtained from a human donor in good health. CDR3s include the opening cysteine and the closing phenylalanine or tryptophan. The D gene is left open where the match is weak. The size entry is marked missing in some rows and otherwise reads once, few, many or a size class.

CASSRPRTASPSYNEQFF	TGCGCCAGCAGTCGCCCGAGGACAGCGAGTCCCTCCTACAATGAGCAGTTCTTC	.	TRBV23-1	TRBJ2-1	.
CASSFPGAYEQYF	TGTGCCAGCAGTTTCCCAGGGGCCTACGAGCAGTACTTC	.	TRBV27	TRBJ2-7	.
CSVEAGYGSYNEQFF	TGCAGCGTTGAAGCGGGGTACGGGAGCTACAATGAGCAGTTCTTC	.	TRBV29-1	TRBJ2-1	.
CASSLVRGTTGELFF	TGTGCCAGCAGCTTGGTTAGGGGGACCACCGGGGAGCTGTTTTTT	.	TRBV5-6	TRBJ2-2	.
CASRTSGPAEPGFF	TGCGCCAGCAGGACTAGCGGGCCAGCTGAACCGGGTTTCTTC	.	TRBV5-1	TRBJ2-1	TRBD2
CASRGTGVGEAFF	TGTGCCAGCAGGGGGACAGGGGTTGGTGAAGCTTTCTTT	.	TRBV2	TRBJ1-1	TRBD1
CASRGDRPLELFF	TGTGCCAGCAGGGGGGACAGGCCGCTGGAGCTGTTTTTT	.	TRBV9	TRBJ2-2	TRBD1
CASSDLGPLIGGYTF	TGTGCCAGCAGTGATCTGGGGCCCCTTATCGGTGGCTACACCTTC	few	TRBV2	TRBJ1-2	.
CASSPRDTFTGELFF	TGTGCCAGCAGCCCGCGGGACACGTTCACCGGGGAGCTGTTTTTT	.	TRBV7-9	TRBJ2-2	.
CATVPGGNYGYTF	TGTGCCACTGTTCCGGGGGGCAACTATGGCTACACCTTC	.	TRBV25-1	TRBJ1-2	.
CSVVLWLAFSYNEQFF	TGCAGCGTTGTGCTGTGGCTAGCGTTTTCCTACAATGAGCAGTTCTTC	.	TRBV29-1	TRBJ2-1	.
CASSQGDGAYEQYF	TGCGCCAGCAGCCAGGGGGACGGAGCCTACGAGCAGTACTTC	.	TRBV4-1	TRBJ2-7	.
CSVEKGAGTEAFF	TGCAGCGTTGAAAAGGGGGCGGGCACTGAAGCTTTCTTT	few	TRBV29-1	TRBJ1-1	TRBD1
CASSQPGLAYEQYF	TGTGCCAGCAGCCAACCGGGACTAGCCTACGAGCAGTACTTC	.	TRBV27	TRBJ2-7	TRBD2
CASSPGLAGVYNEQFF	TGTGCCAGCAGCCCGGGCCTAGCGGGGGTCTACAATGAGCAGTTCTTC	.	TRBV9	TRBJ2-1	TRBD2
CATHGPYEQYF	TGTGCCACCCATGGCCCCTACGAGCAGTACTTC	.	TRBV6-5	TRBJ2-7	.
CASSHPGGGQETQYF	TGTGCCAGTAGTCACCCCGGGGGTGGCCAAGAGACCCAGTACTTC	.	TRBV19	TRBJ2-5	.
CASNPLDGFNTEAFF	TGTGCCAGTAACCCTCTGGACGGCTTTAACACTGAAGCTTTCTTT	.	TRBV19	TRBJ1-1	.
CASSLYITSGTSGANVLTF	TGTGCCAGCAGCTTGTACATAACTAGCGGCACCTCTGGGGCCAACGTCCTGACTTTC	.	TRBV5-6	TRBJ2-6	TRBD2
CASSSPLGPPAQYF	TGTGCCAGCAGCTCACCACTTGGACCCCCAGCGCAGTACTTC	.	TRBV11-1	TRBJ2-7	.
CASSLSAGGQETQYF	TGCGCCAGCAGTTTATCGGCGGGAGGGCAAGAGACCCAGTACTTC	.	TRBV4-1	TRBJ2-5	TRBD2
CASSESPGAPYGYTF	TGCGCCAGCAGTGAGTCGCCAGGGGCGCCCTATGGCTACACCTTC	few	TRBV10-2	TRBJ1-2	.
CASSLHGGRSADTQYF	TGTGCCAGCAGCTTACACGGCGGGAGAAGCGCAGATACGCAGTATTTT	.	TRBV7-9	TRBJ2-3	TRBD2
CASSFRDRGEQFF	TGTGCCAGCAGTTTCCGGGACAGGGGGGAGCAGTTCTTC	once	TRBV27	TRBJ2-1	TRBD1
CSVEDRQGYTF	TGCAGCGTTGAGGACAGGCAAGGCTACACCTTC	.	TRBV29-1	TRBJ1-2	TRBD1
CSATSGSSVDEQFF	TGCAGCGCCACCAGCGGGAGCTCGGTGGATGAGCAGTTCTTC	.	TRBV29-1	TRBJ2-1	TRBD2
CASSVARGLTGELFF	TGTGCCAGCAGCGTAGCCCGGGGGCTCACCGGGGAGCTGTTTTTT	.	TRBV9	TRBJ2-2	.